The 11 T cell receptor beta chains given below trace back to one sample, sequenced in a study of T cells in Graves' hyperthyroidism and ophthalmopathy. RNA transcripts served as the template for amplifying TCR beta CDR3 regions. Carried out on the TCR CDR3, a first-round RT-PCR used the HTBI primer set. TCRdb analysed the multiplex PCR reads with MiXCR anew, one entry per CDR3 protein. This sample yields roughly 570,000 distinct CDR3 sequences, of which more than 45% are seen a single time; over 15% belongs to the top ten. The sample was peripheral blood or thyroid tissue (not recorded which). The receptors were gathered from an adult woman with Graves' disease, either hyperthyroidism or ophthalmopathy (not recorded which).

The chain has TRBV20-1 and TRBJ1-5, with D maybe TRBD1 (5 bases). Germline loops: CDR1 DFQATT, CDR2 SNEGSKA (reference sequence). V was clipped by 5 bases and J by 9 bases, with 8 bases between them. The CDR3 extends over 10 amino acids. The CDR3 sequence: CSARGGPQHF. The DNA for the CDR3 is TGCAGTGCTCGGGGGGGGCCCCAGCATTTT.

Ten or more counts support this clonotype. V is TRBV7-8 and J is TRBJ1-2; no reliable D call. Germline V gene lookup returns CDR1 SGHVS and CDR2 FQNEAQ. Trimming cost V 3 bases and J 4 bases, with 9 bases left between them. This CDR3 has 13 amino acids. CDR3 sequence: CASSLGRSYGYTF. Written as DNA, the CDR3 is TGTGCCAGCAGCTTGGGTCGAAGCTATGGCTACACCTTC. The complete variable domain, with remaining parts taken from reference TRBV7-8 and TRBJ1-2, reads GAGVSQSPRYKVAKRGQDVALRCDPISGHVSLFWYQQALGQGPEFLTYFQNEAQLDKSGLPSDRFFAERPEGSVSTLKIQRTQQEDSAVYLCASSLGRSYGYTFGSGTRLTVV.

The chain couples TRBV7-9 to TRBJ1-2; D remains ambiguous. Germline values: CDR1 SEHNR, CDR2 FQNEAQ (reference sequence). The CDR3 spans 15 residues. The V gene lost 4 bases and the J gene lost 2 bases, with 14 bases spanning the gap. CDR3 amino acids: CASSSYSDTNYGYTF. The CDR3 DNA is TGTGCCAGCAGCTCCTATTCGGATACGAACTATGGCTACACCTTC.

This clonotype was observed at least ten times. The rearrangement uses TRBV19 and TRBJ1-1; D is possibly TRBD1 (5 bases). The germline CDR1 and CDR2 sequences are LNHDA and SQIVND (reference sequence). The length of the CDR3 is 14 residues. The V gene lost 3 bases and the J gene lost 3 bases, with 11 bases spanning the gap. The CDR3 region has the DNA TGTGCCAGTAGTATGCTACGGGGGGACACTGAAGCTTTCTTT. This encodes CASSMLRGDTEAFF. Based on the CDR3 plus reference TRBV19 and TRBJ1-1, the full variable domain is DGGITQSPKYLFRKEGQNVTLSCEQNLNHDAMYWYRQDPGQGLRLIYYSQIVNDFQKGDIAEGYSVSREKKESFPLTVTSAQKNPTAFYLCASSMLRGDTEAFFGQGTRLTVV.

This clonotype was seen many times. V and J are TRBV7-2 and TRBJ2-5; tentative D call: TRBD2 (5 bases). This CDR3 contains 14 residues. Germline V lookup: CDR1 SGHTA, CDR2 FQGNSA. V was pared by 5 bases and J by 9 bases, with 19 bases between. The CDR3 reads CASSRSRAERAQYF. The DNA of the CDR3 is TGTGCCAGCAGCCGGTCCCGAGCCGAGAGGGCCCAGTACTTC. Complete variable domain (other parts from reference TRBV7-2 and TRBJ2-5): GAGVSQSPSNKVTEKGKDVELRCDPISGHTALYWYRQSLGQGLEFLIYFQGNSAPDKSGLPSDRFSAERTGGSVSTLTIQRTQQEDSAVYLCASSRSRAERAQYFGPGTRLLVL.

This clonotype was found many times. The chain combines TRBV6-5 with TRBJ2-2; 7 bases align to TRBD1. Germline CDR1 is MNHEY and CDR2 is SVGAGI. V lost 6 bases to trimming and J lost 6 bases; unmatched junction nucleotides: 10. The length of the CDR3 is 15 residues. The CDR3 loop reads CASRKTGHYAGELFF. The CDR3 DNA is TGTGCCAGCAGAAAGACAGGGCACTACGCCGGGGAGCTGTTTTTT.

This clonotype came up once. DNA for the CDR3: TGTGCCAGCTCACCGCAGAAGGTGAACACTGAAGCTTTCTTT. The encoded protein is CASSPQKVNTEAFF. The genes are TRBV25-1 and TRBJ1-1, with D uncertain. There are 14 residues in the CDR3. V was cut by 8 bases and J by 0 bases, with 13 bases left in between. Germline assignment: CDR1 MGHDK and CDR2 SYGVNS.

In regard to this clonotype: Mismatch with germline at one junction end may stem from a read error. The J gene is TRBJ2-2, the V gene TRBV19, with 9 bases aligning to TRBD1. The germline CDR1 and CDR2 sequences are LNHDA and SQIVND (reference sequence). The CDR3 is 11 residues long. The CDR3 DNA reads TGTGCCAGTACCAAGTCGACAGGGGGTGTTTTT. Its translation: CASTKSTGGVF.

V and J are TRBV20-1 and TRBJ2-3, with 11 bases aligning to TRBD2. V dropped 6 bases and J dropped 7; count of bases not matched to a gene: 12. The germline CDR1 and CDR2 sequences are DFQATT and SNEGSKA (reference sequence). This CDR3 region has 15 residues. CDR3 bases: TGCAGTGCCCAGGACCCCTCTAGCGGGAGGCATACGCAGTATTTT. Amino acid sequence: CSAQDPSSGRHTQYF.

The chain employs TRBV20-1 and TRBJ1-6; D ambiguous. This CDR3 is 9 amino acids long. Looked up from germline, CDR1 is DFQATT and CDR2 is SNEGSKA (reference sequence). Trimming shortened V by 0 bases and J by 12 bases, and 0 bases separated the two germline ends. The CDR3 DNA follows: TGCAGTGCTAGAGAACCCCTCCACTTT. Translating it yields CSAREPLHF.

The rearrangement links TRBV11-2 to TRBJ2-2; 13 bases agree with TRBD2. CDR1 SGHAT and CDR2 FQNNGV come from the germline V gene. This CDR3 comprises 17 residues. V lost 5 bases and J lost 2; bases outside the gene matches: 5. CDR3 sequence reads: CASSAGLAGANTGELFF. CDR3 DNA: TGTGCCAGCAGCGCAGGACTAGCGGGAGCTAACACCGGGGAGCTGTTTTTT.